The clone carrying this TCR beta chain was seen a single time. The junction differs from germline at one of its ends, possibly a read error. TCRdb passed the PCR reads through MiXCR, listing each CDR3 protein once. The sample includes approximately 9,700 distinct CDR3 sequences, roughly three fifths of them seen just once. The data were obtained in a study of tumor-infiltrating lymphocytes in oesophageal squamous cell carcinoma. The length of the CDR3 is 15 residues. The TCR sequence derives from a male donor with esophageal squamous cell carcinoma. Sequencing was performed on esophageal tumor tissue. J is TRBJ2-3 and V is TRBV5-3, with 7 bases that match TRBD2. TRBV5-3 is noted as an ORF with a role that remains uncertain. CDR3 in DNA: TGTGCCAGCAGCTTGGGACTAACGAACACCGGGGAGCTGTATTTT. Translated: CASSLGLTNTGELYF.